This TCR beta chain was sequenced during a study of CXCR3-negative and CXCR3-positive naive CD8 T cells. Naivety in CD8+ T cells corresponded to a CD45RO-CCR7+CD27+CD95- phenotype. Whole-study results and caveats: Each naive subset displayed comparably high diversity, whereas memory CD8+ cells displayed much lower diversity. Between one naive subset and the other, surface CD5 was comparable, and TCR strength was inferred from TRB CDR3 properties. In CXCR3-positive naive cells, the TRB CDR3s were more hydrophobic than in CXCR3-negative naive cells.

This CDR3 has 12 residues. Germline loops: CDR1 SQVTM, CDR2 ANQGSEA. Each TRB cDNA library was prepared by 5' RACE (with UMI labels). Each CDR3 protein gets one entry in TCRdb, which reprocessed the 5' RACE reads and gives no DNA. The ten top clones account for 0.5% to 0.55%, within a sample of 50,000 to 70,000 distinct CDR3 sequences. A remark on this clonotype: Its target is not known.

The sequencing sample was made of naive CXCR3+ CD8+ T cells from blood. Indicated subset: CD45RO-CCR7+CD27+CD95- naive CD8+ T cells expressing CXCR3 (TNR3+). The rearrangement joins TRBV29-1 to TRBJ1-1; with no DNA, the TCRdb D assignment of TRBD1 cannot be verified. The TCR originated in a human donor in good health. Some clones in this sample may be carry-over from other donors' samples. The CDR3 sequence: CSVEQGNTEAFF.